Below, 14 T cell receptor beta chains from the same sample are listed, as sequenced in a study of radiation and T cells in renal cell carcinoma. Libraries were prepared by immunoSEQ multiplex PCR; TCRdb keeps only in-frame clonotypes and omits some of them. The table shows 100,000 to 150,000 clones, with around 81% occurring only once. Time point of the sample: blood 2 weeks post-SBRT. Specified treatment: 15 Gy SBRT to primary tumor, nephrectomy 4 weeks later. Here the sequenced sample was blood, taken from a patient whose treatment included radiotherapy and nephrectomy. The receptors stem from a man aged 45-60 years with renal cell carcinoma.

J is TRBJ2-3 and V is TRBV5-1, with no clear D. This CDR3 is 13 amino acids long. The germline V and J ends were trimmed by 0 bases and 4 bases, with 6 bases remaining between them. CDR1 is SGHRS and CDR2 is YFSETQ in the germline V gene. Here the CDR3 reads CASSLASADTQYF. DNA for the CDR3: TGCGCCAGCAGCTTGGCCTCGGCAGATACGCAGTATTTT.

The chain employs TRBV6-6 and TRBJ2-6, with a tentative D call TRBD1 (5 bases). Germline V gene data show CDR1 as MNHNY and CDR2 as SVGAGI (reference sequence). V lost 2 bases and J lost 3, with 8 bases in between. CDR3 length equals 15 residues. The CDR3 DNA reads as TGTGCCAGCAGTTACGAAAGGGGTGGGGCCAACGTCCTGACTTTC. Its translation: CASSYERGGANVLTF.

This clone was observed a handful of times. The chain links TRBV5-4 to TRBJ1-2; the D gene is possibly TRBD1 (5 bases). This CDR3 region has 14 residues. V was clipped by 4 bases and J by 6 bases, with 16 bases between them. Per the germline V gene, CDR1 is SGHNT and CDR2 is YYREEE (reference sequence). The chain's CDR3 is CASSVGPQGHGYTF. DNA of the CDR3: TGTGCCAGCAGCGTAGGGCCCCAGGGCCATGGCTACACCTTC.

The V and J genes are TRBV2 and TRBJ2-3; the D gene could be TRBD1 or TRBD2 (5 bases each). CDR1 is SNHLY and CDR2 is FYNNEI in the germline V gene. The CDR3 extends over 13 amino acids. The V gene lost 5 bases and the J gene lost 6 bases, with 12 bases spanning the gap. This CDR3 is CASSSIEGDTQYF. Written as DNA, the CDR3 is TGTGCCAGCAGTTCCATAGAGGGGGATACGCAGTATTTT.

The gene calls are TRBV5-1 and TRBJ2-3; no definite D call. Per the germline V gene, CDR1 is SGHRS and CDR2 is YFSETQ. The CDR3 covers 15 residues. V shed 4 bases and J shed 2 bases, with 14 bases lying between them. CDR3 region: CASSPHPSSTDTQYF. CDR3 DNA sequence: TGCGCCAGCAGCCCCCATCCGTCTTCCACAGATACGCAGTATTTT.

The CDR3 region has the DNA TGTGCCAGCAGCCACGACAGGGGGCGGGTGGGCTATGGCAATCAGCCCCAGCATTTT. As protein: CASSHDRGRVGYGNQPQHF. J is TRBJ1-5 and V is TRBV7-2, with TRBD1 identical over 10 bases. Germline V gene lookup returns CDR1 SGHTA and CDR2 FQGNSA. Trimming took 5 bases from V and 2 from J; bases not matched to a gene: 15. The CDR3 sequence is 19 residues long.

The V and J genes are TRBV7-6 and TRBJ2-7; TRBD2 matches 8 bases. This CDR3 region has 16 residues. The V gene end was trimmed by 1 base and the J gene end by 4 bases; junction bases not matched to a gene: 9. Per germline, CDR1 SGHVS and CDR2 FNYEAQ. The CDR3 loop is CASSLEGGRSSYEQYF. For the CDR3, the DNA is TGTGCCAGCAGCTTAGAAGGCGGGAGGAGTAGTTACGAGCAGTACTTC.

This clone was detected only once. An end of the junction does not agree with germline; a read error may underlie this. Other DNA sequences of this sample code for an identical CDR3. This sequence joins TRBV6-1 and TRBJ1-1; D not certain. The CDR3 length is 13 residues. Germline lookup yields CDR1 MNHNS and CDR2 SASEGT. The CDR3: CASSAREGTEAFF. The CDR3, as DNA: TGTGCCAGCAGCGCCCGGGAGGGCACTGAGGCTTTCTTT.

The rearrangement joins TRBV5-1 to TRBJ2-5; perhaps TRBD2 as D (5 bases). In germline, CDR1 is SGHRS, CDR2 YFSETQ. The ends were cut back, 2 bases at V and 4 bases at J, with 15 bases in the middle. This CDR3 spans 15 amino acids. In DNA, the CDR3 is TGCGCCAGCAGCTTAGCCGGGAACAGTTTAGAGACCCAGTACTTC. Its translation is CASSLAGNSLETQYF.

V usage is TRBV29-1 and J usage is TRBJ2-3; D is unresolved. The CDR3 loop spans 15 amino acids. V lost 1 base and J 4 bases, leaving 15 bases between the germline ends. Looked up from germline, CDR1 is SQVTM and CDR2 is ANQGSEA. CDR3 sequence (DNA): TGCAGCGTTGAAGCTGGGCGGCGCTTCCCAGATACGCAGTATTTT. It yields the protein CSVEAGRRFPDTQYF.

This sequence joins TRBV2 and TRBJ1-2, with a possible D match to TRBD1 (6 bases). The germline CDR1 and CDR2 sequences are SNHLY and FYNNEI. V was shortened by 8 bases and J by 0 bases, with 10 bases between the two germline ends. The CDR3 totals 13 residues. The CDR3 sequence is CASRTETNYGYTF. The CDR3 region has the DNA TGTGCCAGCCGGACAGAAACTAACTATGGCTACACCTTC.

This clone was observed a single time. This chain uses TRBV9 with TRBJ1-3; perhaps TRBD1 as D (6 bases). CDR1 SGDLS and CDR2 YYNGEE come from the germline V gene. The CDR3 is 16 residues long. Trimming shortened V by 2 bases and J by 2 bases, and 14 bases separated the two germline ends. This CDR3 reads CASSVGHGQPGNTIYF. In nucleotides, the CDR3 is TGTGCCAGCAGCGTGGGCCATGGACAGCCTGGAAACACCATATATTTT. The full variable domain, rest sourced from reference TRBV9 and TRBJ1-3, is DSGVTQTPKHLITATGQRVTLRCSPRSGDLSVYWYQQSLDQGLQFLIQYYNGEERAKGNILERFSAQQFPDLHSELNLSSLELGDSALYFCASSVGHGQPGNTIYFGEGSWLTVV.

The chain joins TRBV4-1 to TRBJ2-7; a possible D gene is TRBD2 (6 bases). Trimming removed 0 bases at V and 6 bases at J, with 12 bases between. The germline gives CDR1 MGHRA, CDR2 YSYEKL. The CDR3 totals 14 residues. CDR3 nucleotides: TGCGCCAGCAGCCAAGAACTAGCCCACTCCGAGCAGTACTTC. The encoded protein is CASSQELAHSEQYF.

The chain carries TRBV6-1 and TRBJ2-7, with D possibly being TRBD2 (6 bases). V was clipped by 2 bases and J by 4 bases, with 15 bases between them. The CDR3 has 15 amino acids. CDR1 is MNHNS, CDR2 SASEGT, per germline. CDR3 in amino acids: CASSEIWKGGYEQYF. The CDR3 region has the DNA TGTGCCAGCAGTGAAATCTGGAAGGGAGGTTACGAGCAGTACTTC.